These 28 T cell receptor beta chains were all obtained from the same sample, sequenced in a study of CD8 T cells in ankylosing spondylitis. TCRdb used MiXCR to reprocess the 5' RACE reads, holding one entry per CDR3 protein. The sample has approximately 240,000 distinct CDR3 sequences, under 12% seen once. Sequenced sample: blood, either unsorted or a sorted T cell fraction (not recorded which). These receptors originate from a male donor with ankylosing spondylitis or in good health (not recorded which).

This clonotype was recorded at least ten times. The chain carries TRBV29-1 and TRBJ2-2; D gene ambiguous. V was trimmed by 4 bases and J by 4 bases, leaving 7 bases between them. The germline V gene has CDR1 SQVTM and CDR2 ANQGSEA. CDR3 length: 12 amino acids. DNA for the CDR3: TGCAGCGTTGGGACGGGCACCGGGGAGCTGTTTTTT. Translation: CSVGTGTGELFF.

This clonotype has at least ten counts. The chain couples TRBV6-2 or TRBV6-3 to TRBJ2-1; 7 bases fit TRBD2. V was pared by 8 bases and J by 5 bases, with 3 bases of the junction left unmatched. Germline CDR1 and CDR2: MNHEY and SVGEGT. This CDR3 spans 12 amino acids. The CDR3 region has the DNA TGTGCCAGCGGGAGGGAGAACAATGAGCAGTTCTTC. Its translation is CASGRENNEQFF.

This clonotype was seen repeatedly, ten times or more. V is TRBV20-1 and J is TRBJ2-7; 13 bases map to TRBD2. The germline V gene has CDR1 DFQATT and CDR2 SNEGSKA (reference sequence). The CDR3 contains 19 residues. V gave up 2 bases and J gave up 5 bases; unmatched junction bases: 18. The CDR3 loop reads CSARPILGGLAGSANEQYF. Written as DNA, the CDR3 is TGCAGTGCTAGACCAATACTAGGGGGACTAGCGGGAAGTGCCAACGAGCAGTACTTC.

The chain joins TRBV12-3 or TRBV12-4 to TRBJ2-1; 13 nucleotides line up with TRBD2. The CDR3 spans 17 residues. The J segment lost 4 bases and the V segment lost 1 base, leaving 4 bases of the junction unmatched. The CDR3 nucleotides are TGTGCCAGCAGTTTAGGACTAGCGGGAGGCCTTTACAATGAGCAGTTCTTC. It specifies CASSLGLAGGLYNEQFF.

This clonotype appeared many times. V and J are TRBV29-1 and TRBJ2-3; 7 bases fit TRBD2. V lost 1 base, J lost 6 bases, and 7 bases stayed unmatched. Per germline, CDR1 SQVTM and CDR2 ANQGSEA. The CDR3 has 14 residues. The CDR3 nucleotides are TGCAGCGTTGAAGCGGGGACTAACCGGGATACGCAGTATTTT. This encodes CSVEAGTNRDTQYF.

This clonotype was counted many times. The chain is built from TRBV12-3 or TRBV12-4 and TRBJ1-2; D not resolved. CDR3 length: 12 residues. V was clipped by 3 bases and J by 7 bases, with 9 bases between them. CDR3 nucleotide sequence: TGTGCCAGCAGTTTGGCCGGGTCTGGCTACACCTTC. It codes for CASSLAGSGYTF.

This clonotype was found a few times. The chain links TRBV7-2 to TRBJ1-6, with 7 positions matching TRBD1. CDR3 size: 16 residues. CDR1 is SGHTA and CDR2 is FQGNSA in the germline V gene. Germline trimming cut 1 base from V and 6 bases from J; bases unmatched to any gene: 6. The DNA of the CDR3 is TGTGCCAGCAGCTTAGAGGGGGCCCTCCCTAATTCACCCCTCCACTTT. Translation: CASSLEGALPNSPLHF. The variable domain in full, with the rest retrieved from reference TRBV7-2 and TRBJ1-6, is GAGVSQSPSNKVTEKGKDVELRCDPISGHTALYWYRQSLGQGLEFLIYFQGNSAPDKSGLPSDRFSAERTGGSVSTLTIQRTQQEDSAVYLCASSLEGALPNSPLHFGNGTRLTVT.

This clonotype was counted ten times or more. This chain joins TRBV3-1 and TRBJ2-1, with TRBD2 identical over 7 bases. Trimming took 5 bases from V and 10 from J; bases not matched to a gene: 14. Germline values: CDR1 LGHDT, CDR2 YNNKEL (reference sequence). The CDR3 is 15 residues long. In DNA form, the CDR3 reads TGTGCCAGCAGCAGGACTAGTCTAAACCGTTGGGAGCAGTTCTTC. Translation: CASSRTSLNRWEQFF.

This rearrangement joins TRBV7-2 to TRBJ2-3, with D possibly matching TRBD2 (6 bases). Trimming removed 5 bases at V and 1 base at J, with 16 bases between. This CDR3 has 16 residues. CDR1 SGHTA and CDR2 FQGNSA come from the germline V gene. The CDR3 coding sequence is TGTGCCAGCAGCCCGAGCTCGGGACTTCGCACAGATACGCAGTATTTT. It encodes CASSPSSGLRTDTQYF.

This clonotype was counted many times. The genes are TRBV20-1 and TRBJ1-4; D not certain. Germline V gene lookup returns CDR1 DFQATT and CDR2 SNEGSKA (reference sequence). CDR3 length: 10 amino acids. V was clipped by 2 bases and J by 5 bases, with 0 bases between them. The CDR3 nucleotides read TGCAGTGCTAGAAATGAAAAACTGTTTTTT. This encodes CSARNEKLFF.

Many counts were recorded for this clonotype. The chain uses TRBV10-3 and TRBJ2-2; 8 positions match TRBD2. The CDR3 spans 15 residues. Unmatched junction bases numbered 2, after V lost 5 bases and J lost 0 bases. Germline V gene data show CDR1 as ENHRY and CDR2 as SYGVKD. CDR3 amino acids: CAISKAGANTGELFF. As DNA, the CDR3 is TGTGCCATCAGTAAAGCGGGGGCGAACACCGGGGAGCTGTTTTTT.

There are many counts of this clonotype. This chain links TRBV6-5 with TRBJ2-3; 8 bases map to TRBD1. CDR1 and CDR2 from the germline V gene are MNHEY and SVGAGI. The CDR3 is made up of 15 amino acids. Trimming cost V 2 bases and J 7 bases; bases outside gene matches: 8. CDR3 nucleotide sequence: TGTGCCAGCAGTTACCAGGGGGCCGGAGTAAATACGCAGTATTTT. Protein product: CASSYQGAGVNTQYF.

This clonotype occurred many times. The CDR3 region is CSARKTGERVNSPLHF. The CDR3 coding sequence is TGCAGTGCTCGTAAAACAGGGGAGCGGGTGAATTCACCCCTCCACTTT. The rearrangement uses TRBV20-1 and TRBJ1-6; 7 bases align to TRBD1. V shed 5 bases and J 7 bases; nucleotides not matched to a gene: 14. Germline CDR1 and CDR2: DFQATT and SNEGSKA (reference sequence). CDR3 length: 16 residues.

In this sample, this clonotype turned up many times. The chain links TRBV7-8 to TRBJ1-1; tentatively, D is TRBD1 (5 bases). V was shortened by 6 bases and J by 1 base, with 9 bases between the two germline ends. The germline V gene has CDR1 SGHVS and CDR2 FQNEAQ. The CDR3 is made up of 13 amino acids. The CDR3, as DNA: TGTGCCAGCAGAATCGACAGGAACACTGAAGCTTTCTTT. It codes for CASRIDRNTEAFF.

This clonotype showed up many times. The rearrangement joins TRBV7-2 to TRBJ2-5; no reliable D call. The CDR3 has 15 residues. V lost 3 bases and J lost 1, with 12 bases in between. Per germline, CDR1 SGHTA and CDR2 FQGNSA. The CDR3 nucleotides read TGTGCCAGCAGCTTCACGATGACCTTCCAAGAGACCCAGTACTTC. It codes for CASSFTMTFQETQYF.

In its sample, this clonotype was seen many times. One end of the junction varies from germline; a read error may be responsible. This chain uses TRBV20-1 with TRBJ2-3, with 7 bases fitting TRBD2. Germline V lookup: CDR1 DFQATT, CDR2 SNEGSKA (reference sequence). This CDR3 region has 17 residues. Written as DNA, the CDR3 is TGCTGTGCCCTATTCCTCACTAGCGATTTTGGGATGGATACGCAGTATTTT. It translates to CCALFLTSDFGMDTQYF.

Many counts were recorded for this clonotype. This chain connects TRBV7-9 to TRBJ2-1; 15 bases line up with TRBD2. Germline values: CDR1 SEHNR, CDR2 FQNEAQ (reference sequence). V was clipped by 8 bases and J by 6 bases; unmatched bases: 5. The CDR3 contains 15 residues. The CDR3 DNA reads TGTGCCAGCCTAGAGGGACTAGCGGGGGGCAATGAGCAGTTCTTC. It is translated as CASLEGLAGGNEQFF.

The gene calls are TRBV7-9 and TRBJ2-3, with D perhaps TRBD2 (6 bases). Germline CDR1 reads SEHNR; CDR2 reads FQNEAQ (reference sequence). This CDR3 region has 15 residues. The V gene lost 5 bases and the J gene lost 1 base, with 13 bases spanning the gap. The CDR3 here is CASSPEGIGTDTQYF. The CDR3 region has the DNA TGTGCCAGCAGCCCGGAGGGGATAGGCACAGATACGCAGTATTTT.

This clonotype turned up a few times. The CDR3 sequence: CAIARGSPSDNEQFF. Written as DNA, the CDR3 is TGTGCCATCGCGCGGGGGTCCCCTTCAGACAATGAGCAGTTCTTC. The genes are TRBV10-3 and TRBJ2-1; 7 bases align to TRBD2. The CDR3 sequence is 15 residues long. V lost 8 bases and J lost 5; bases outside the gene matches: 12. Germline CDR1 reads ENHRY; CDR2 reads SYGVKD.

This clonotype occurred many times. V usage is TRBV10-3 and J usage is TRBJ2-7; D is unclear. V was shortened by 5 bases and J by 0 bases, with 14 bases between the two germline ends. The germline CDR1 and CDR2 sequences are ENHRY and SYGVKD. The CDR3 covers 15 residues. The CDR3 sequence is CAISTQELPSYEQYF. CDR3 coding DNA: TGTGCCATCAGTACCCAAGAGCTCCCCTCCTACGAGCAGTACTTC.

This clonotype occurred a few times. This chain's CDR3 is CASSYSGSNQPQHF. The CDR3 DNA reads as TGTGCCAGCAGTTACAGTGGCAGCAATCAGCCCCAGCATTTT. J is TRBJ1-5 and V is TRBV6-2 or TRBV6-3; D not certain. The V gene lost 2 bases and the J gene lost 1 base, with 6 bases spanning the gap. CDR3 length: 14 amino acids. Germline CDR1 is MNHEY and CDR2 is SVGEGT.

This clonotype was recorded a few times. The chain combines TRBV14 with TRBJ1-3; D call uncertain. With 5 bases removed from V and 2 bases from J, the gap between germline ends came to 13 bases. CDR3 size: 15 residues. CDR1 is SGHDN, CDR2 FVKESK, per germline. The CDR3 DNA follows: TGTGCCAGCAGCGGCTGGGGAACGGCTGGAAACACCATATATTTT. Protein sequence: CASSGWGTAGNTIYF.

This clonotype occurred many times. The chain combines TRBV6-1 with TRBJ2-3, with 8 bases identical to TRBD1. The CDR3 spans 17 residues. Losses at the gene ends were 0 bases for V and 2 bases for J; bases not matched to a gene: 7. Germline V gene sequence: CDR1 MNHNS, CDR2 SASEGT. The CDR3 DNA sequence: TGTGCCAGCAGTGAAGCTTCGAGACAGGGGAACACAGATACGCAGTATTTT. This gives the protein CASSEASRQGNTDTQYF.

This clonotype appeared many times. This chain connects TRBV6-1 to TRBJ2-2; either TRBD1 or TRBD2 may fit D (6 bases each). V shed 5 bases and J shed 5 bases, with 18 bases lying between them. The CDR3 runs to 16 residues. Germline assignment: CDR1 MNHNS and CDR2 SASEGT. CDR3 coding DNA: TGTGCCAGCAGTCCGGGCGAGGGGGGAGGTACCGGGGAGCTGTTTTTT. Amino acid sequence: CASSPGEGGGTGELFF.

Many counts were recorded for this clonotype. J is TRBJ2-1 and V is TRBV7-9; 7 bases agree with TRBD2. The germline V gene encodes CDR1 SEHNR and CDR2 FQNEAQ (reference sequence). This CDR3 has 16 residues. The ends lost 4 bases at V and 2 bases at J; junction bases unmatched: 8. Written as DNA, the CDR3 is TGTGCCAGCAGCTCCCGGACTAGTGTCCCCTACAATGAGCAGTTCTTC. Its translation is CASSSRTSVPYNEQFF.

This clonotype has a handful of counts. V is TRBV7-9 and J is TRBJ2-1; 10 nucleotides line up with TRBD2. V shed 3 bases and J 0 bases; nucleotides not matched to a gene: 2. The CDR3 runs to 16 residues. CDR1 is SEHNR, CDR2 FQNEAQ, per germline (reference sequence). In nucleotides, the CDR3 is TGTGCCAGCAGCTTCCGACTAGCGGGCTCCTACAATGAGCAGTTCTTC. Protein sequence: CASSFRLAGSYNEQFF.

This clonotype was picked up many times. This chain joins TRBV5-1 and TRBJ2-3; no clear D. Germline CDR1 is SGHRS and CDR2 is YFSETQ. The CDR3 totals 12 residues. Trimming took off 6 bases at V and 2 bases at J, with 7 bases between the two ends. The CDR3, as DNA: TGCGCCAGCATGCAGAACACAGATACGCAGTATTTT. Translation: CASMQNTDTQYF.

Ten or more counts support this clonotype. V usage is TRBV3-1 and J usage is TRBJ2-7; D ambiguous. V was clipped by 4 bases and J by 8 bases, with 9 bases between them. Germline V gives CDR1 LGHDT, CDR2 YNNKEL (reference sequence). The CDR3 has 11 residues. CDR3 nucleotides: TGTGCCAGCAGCCTCAATGACAAGCAGTACTTC. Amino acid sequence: CASSLNDKQYF.